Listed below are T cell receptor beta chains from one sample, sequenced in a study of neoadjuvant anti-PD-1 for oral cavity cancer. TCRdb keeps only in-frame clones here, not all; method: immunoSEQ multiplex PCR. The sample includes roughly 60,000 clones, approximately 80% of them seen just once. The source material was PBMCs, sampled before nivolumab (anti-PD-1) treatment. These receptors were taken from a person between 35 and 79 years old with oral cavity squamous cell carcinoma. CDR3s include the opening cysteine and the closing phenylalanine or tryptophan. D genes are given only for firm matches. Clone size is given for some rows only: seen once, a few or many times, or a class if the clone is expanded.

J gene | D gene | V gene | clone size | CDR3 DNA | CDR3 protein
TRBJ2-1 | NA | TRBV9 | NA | TGTGCCAGCAGCGTATTAGAGACCTACAATGAGCAGTTCTTC | CASSVLETYNEQFF
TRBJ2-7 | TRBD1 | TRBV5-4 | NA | TGTGCCAGCAGCTTCCTCCGGGACAGGGTGACCTACGAGCAGTACTTC | CASSFLRDRVTYEQYF
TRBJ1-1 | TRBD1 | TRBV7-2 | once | TGTGCCAGCAGCTTAGGGACAGGGGACCAAGCTTTCTTT | CASSLGTGDQAFF
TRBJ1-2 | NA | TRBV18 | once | TGTGCCAGCTCACCACTGCAGGGCCCCCACTATGGCTACACCTTC | CASSPLQGPHYGYTF
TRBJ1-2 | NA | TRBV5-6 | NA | TGTGCCAGCAGCTTGGGACGGAACTATGGCTACACCTTC | CASSLGRNYGYTF
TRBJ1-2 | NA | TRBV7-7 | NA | TGTGCTAGCAGCTTAGTGGGGGGCCCGAACTATGGCTACACCTTC | CASSLVGGPNYGYTF
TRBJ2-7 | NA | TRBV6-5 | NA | TGTGCCAGCAGTTACCCTTCCGAGCAGTACTTC | CASSYPSEQYF
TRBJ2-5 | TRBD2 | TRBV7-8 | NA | TGTGCCAGCAGCTTAGAACTAGCGGGGGACCAGACCCAGTACTTC | CASSLELAGDQTQYF
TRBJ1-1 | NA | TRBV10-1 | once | TGCGCCAGCAGTGAGTCGCTACACACTGAAGCTTTCTTT | CASSESLHTEAFF
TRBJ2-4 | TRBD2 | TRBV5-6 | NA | TGTGCCAGCAGCGGTTCGGGGCGGGAGAGCAAAAACATTCAGTACTTC | CASSGSGRESKNIQYF
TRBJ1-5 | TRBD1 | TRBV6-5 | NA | TGTGCCAGCAGTTACGGGACAGGGGGCAATCAGCCCCAGCATTTT | CASSYGTGGNQPQHF
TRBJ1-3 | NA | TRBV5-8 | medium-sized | TGTGCCAGCAGCTTGGAACGTGACGTCGGAAACACCATATATTTT | CASSLERDVGNTIYF
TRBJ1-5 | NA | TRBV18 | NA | TGTGCCAGCTCCCGGGGGCAGGACGGCAATCAGCCCCAGCATTTT | CASSRGQDGNQPQHF
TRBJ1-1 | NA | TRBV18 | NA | TGTGCCAGCTCACCCCGTCCAGGCGGCACTGAAGCTTTCTTT | CASSPRPGGTEAFF
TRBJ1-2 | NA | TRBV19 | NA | TGTGCCAGTAGTATCGGACCGTCCTATGGCTACACCTTC | CASSIGPSYGYTF
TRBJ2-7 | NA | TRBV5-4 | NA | TGTGCCAGCAGCTTGGATCGATACGAGCAGTACTTC | CASSLDRYEQYF
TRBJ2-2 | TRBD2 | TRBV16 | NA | TGTGCCAGCAGCCAACGGCGGGAGCTCACCGGGGAGCTGTTTTTT | CASSQRRELTGELFF